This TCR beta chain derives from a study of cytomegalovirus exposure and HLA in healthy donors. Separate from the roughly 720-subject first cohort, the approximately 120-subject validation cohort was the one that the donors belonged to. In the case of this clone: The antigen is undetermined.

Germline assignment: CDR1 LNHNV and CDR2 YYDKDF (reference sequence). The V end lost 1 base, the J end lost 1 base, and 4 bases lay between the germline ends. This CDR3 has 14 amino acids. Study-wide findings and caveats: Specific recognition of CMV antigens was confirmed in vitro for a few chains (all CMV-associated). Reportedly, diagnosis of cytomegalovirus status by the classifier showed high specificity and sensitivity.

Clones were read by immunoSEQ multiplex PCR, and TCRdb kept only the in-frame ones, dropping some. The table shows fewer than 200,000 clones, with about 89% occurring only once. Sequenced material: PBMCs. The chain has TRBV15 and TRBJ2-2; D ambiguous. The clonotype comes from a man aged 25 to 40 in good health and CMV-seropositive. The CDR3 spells CATSRGGNTGELFF. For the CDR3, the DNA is TGTGCCACCAGCAGAGGCGGGAACACCGGGGAGCTGTTTTTT.